This T cell receptor beta chain originates from a study of blood T cell repertoires in COVID-19. Study-wide context: Whether acute or convalescent, the COVID-19 samples came from the United States, Italy and Spain. The analysed material was cDNA or gDNA that came from T cells, B-cell-depleted T cells, or PBMCs.

The protocol was immunoSEQ multiplex PCR, while the TCRdb copy is restricted to in-frame clones and leaves out a portion. Of about 110,000 clones in the sample, around 86% were seen once. CDR3 length: 12 residues. Germline loops: CDR1 WSHSY, CDR2 SAAADI. The trim removed 10 bases at V and 5 bases at J, leaving 6 bases unmatched. The clonotype was recovered from a man aged 50 to 60 with acute or convalescent COVID-19. The sequenced sample was peripheral blood. The chain recombines TRBV10-2 with TRBJ1-1; 8 bases line up with TRBD1. The CDR3 DNA sequence: TGCGCCACGAAGACAGGGGAAACTGAAGCTTTCTTT. This translates into CATKTGETEAFF.